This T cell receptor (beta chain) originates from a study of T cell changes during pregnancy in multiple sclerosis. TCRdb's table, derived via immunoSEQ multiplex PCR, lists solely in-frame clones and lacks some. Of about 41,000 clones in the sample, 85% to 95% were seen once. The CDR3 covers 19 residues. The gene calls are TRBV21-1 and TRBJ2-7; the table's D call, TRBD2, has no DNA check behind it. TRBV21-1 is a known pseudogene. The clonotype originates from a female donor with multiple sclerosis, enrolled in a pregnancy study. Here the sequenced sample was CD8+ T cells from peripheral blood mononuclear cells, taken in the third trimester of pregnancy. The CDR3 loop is CASSKDLTSGRHGAYEQYF. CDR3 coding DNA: TGTGCCAGCAGCAAGGATCTGACTAGCGGGAGACATGGCGCCTACGAGCAGTACTTC.